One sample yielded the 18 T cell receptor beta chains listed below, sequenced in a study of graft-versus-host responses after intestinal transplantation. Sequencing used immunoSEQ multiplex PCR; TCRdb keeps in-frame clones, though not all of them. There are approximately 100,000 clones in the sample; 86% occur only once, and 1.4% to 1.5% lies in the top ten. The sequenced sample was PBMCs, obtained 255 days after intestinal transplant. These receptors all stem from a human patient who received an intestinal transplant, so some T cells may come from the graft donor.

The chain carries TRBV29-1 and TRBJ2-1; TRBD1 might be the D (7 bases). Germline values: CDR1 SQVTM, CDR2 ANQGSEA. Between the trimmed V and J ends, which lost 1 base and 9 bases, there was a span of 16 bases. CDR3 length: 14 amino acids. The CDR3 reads CSVEVGGGGSEQFF. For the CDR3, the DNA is TGCAGCGTTGAAGTAGGTGGAGGGGGCAGTGAGCAGTTCTTC.

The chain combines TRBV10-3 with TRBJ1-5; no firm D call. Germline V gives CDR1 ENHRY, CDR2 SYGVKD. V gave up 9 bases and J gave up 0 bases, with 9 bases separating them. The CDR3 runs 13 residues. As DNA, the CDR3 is TGTGCCATACGGGAAGATAGCAATCAGCCCCAGCATTTT. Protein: CAIREDSNQPQHF.

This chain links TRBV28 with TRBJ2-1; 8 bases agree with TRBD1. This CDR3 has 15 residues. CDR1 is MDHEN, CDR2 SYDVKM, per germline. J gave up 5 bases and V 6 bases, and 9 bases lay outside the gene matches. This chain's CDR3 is CASSRTGISDNEQFF. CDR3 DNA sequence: TGTGCCAGCAGCAGGACAGGGATAAGCGACAATGAGCAGTTCTTC.

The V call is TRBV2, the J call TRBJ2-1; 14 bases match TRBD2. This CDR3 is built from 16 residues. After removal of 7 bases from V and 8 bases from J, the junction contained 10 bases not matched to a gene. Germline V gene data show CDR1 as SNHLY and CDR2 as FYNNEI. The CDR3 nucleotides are TGTGCCAGCATGACAAGTGGGACTAGCGGGGGCTATGAGCAGTTCTTC. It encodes CASMTSGTSGGYEQFF.

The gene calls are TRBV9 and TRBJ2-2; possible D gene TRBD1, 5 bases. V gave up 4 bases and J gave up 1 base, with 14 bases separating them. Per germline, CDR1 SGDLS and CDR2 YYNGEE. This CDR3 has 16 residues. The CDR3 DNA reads TGTGCCAGCAGCAATCCCCAGGGATTGAACACCGGGGAGCTGTTTTTT. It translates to CASSNPQGLNTGELFF.

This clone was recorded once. CDR3 region: CASSVGSPDTQYF. Written as DNA, the CDR3 is TGTGCCAGCAGTGTTGGATCCCCAGATACGCAGTATTTT. The chain has TRBV6-1 and TRBJ2-3; no clear D. The CDR3 has 13 amino acids. Trimming cost V 4 bases and J 4 bases, with 9 bases left between them. Germline lookup yields CDR1 MNHNS and CDR2 SASEGT.

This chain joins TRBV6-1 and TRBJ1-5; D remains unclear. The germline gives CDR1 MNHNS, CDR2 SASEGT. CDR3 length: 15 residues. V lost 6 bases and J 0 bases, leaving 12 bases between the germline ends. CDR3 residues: CASRSGSYSNQPQHF. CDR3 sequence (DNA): TGTGCCAGCAGGTCGGGGTCCTATAGCAATCAGCCCCAGCATTTT.

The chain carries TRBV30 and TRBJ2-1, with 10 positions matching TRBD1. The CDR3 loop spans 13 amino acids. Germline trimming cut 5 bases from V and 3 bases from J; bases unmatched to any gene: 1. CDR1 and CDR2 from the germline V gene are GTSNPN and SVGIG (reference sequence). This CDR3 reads CAWGQGVYNEQFF. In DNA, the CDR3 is TGTGCCTGGGGACAGGGGGTCTACAATGAGCAGTTCTTC.

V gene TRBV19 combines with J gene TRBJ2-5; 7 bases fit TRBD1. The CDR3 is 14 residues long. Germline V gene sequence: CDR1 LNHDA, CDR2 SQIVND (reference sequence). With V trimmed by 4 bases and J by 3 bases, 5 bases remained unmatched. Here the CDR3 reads CASSNRDRKETQYF. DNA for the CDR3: TGTGCCAGTAGTAACCGGGACAGAAAAGAGACCCAGTACTTC.

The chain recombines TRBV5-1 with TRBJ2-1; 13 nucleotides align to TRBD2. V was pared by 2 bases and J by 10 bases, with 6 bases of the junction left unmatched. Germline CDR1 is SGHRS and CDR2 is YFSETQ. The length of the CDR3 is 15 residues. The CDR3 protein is CASSLLAGGPREQFF. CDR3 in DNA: TGCGCCAGCAGCTTACTAGCGGGGGGGCCGAGGGAGCAGTTCTTC.

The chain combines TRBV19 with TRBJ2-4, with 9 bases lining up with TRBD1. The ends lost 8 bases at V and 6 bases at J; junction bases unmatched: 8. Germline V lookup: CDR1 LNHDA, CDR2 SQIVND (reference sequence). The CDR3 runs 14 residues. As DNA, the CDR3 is TGTGCCAGTGCCCGGACAGGGGAGGGAAACATTCAGTACTTC. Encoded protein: CASARTGEGNIQYF.

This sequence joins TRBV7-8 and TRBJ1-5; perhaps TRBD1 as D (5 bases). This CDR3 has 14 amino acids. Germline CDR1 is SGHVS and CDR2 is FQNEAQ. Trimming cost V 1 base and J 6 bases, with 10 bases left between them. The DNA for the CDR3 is TGTGCCAGCAGCTTAGGGGGGGTGGGTCAGCCCCAGCATTTT. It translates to CASSLGGVGQPQHF.

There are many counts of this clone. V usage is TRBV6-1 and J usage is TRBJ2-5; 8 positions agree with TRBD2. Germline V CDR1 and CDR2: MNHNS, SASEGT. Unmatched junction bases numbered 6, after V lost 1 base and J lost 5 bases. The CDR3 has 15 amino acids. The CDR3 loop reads CASSEVAGGHETQYF. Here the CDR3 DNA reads TGTGCCAGCAGTGAAGTGGCGGGGGGCCATGAGACCCAGTACTTC.

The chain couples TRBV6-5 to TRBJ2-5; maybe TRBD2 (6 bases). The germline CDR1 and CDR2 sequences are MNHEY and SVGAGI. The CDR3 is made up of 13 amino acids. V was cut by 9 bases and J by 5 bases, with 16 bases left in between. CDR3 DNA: TGTGCCAGTAGAGTAGCGGTCCGGGAGACCCAGTACTTC. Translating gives CASRVAVRETQYF.

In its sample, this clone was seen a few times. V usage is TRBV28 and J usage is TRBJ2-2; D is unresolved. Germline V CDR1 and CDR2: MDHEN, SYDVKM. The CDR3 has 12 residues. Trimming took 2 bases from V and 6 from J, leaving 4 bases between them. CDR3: CASSLTAGELFF. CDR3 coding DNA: TGTGCCAGCAGTTTAACCGCCGGGGAGCTGTTTTTT.

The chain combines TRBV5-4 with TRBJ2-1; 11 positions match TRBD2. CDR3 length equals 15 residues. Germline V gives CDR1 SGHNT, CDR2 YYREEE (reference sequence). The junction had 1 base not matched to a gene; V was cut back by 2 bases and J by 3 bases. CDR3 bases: TGTGCCAGCAGCTTTGGGACTAGCGGCTACAATGAGCAGTTCTTC. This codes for CASSFGTSGYNEQFF. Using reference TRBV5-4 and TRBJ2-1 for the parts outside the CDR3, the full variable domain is ETGVTQSPTHLIKTRGQQVTLRCSSQSGHNTVSWYQQALGQGPQFIFQYYREEENGRGNFPPRFSGLQFPNYSSELNVNALELDDSALYLCASSFGTSGYNEQFFGPGTRLTVL.

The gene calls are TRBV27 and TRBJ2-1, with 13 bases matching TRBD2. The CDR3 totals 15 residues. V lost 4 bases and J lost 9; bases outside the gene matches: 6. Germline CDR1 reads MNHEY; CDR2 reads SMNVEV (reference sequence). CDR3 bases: TGTGCCAGCAGTTCGACTAGCGGGAGGAGGGTTGAGCAGTTCTTC. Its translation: CASSSTSGRRVEQFF.

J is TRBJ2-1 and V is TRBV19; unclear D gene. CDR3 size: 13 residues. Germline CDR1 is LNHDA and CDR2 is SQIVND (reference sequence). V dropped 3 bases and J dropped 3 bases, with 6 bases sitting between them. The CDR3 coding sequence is TGTGCCAGTAGTATCGACCACTACAATGAGCAGTTCTTC. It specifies CASSIDHYNEQFF.